A single sample gave rise to the 5 T cell receptor beta chains below, sequenced in a study of blood T cell repertoires in COVID-19. The repertoire was sequenced with immunoSEQ multiplex PCR; TCRdb's copy has only in-frame clones and lacks some. The sample records some 190,000 clones, approximately 91% being singletons. Sequencing was performed on peripheral blood. The receptors originated from a woman in her forties who had recovered from COVID-19.

The gene calls are TRBV10-3 and TRBJ1-3, with D possibly TRBD1 on 6 matching bases. Trimming left V 0 bases short and J 2 bases short, with 11 bases between. The germline CDR1 and CDR2 sequences are ENHRY and SYGVKD. The CDR3 is made up of 16 amino acids. The CDR3 loop is CAISESTGRAGNTIYF. The CDR3 DNA sequence: TGTGCCATCAGTGAGTCGACAGGCAGAGCTGGAAACACCATATATTTT.

The V call is TRBV19, the J call TRBJ2-7; 11 bases align to TRBD1. V was pared by 10 bases and J by 5 bases, with 7 bases of the junction left unmatched. Germline V gene data show CDR1 as LNHDA and CDR2 as SQIVND (reference sequence). The CDR3 runs 13 residues. CDR3 amino acids: CATSGQGAHEQYF. CDR3 sequence (DNA): TGTGCCACGTCCGGACAGGGGGCTCACGAGCAGTACTTC.

The CDR3 sequence is CASSQALISNYGYTF. CDR3 DNA: TGTGCCAGCAGCCAAGCTTTAATATCTAACTATGGCTACACCTTC. This chain links TRBV3-1 (or the pseudogene TRBV3-2) with TRBJ1-2; no definite D call. Trimming pared 1 base from V and 0 bases from J, leaving 9 bases between. CDR1 and CDR2 (germline): LGHDT, YNNKEL (reference sequence). CDR3 length: 15 amino acids.

The chain couples TRBV6-5 to TRBJ1-5; 8 positions match TRBD1. Germline CDR1 reads MNHEY; CDR2 reads SVGAGI. Trimming cost V 4 bases and J 9 bases; bases outside gene matches: 8. The CDR3 loop spans 14 amino acids. CDR3 region: CASSWTGSLPPQHF. The CDR3 nucleotides are TGTGCCAGCAGTTGGACAGGGTCGTTGCCGCCCCAGCATTTT.

Details on this clone: Other nucleotide sequences from this sample produce the same CDR3. This chain joins TRBV4-3 and TRBJ2-5, with D possibly TRBD2 on 5 matching bases. V was shortened by 1 base and J by 5 bases, with 8 bases between the two germline ends. CDR1 is LGHNA and CDR2 is YSLEER in the germline V gene. CDR3 length: 13 residues. The CDR3 spells CASSQGRGETQYF. The CDR3 DNA follows: TGCGCCAGCAGCCAAGGTCGCGGGGAGACCCAGTACTTC.